This is a list of T cell receptor beta chains from one sample in a study of blood T cell repertoires in COVID-19. Measured with immunoSEQ multiplex PCR; TCRdb has only the in-frame clones, and not every one. The sample includes some 260,000 clones, around nine tenths of them seen just once. Sequencing used PBMCs or T cells enriched from blood (not recorded which). These receptors all stem from a man in his forties who had recovered from COVID-19. The CDR3 runs from the conserved cysteine through the conserved F or W. Size values are once, few and many counts, or a class for expanded clones, and some rows have none.

v_gene,j_gene,abundance,CDR3aa
TRBV25-1,TRBJ2-7,NA,CASSESRTGAYEQYF
TRBV7-2,TRBJ2-2,many,CASSFGRNTGELFF
TRBV5-5,TRBJ1-4,once,CASSPPGNEKLFF
TRBV27,TRBJ2-7,few,CASSLQGNYEQYF
TRBV4-3,TRBJ2-7,NA,CASSQGGRYEQYF
TRBV2,TRBJ1-1,NA,CASSGAANTEAFF
TRBV2,TRBJ1-2,NA,CASSEQGQDYGYTF
TRBV6-1,TRBJ1-2,once,CASSEALRVNYGYTF
TRBV4-3,TRBJ2-1,NA,CASSQDRGPGEQFF
TRBV6-5,TRBJ1-6,NA,CASNRDLQGSPLHF
TRBV28,TRBJ1-5,NA,CASRYRDSSNQPQHF
TRBV5-1,TRBJ1-2,NA,CASRQGTATNYGYTF
TRBV18,TRBJ1-2,NA,CASSPGVEQGAANYGYTF
TRBV27,TRBJ1-1,NA,CASILLDRGEYTEAFF
TRBV6-5,TRBJ2-5,NA,CASSSFQETQYF
TRBV28,TRBJ2-7,NA,CASRGPIGPKRDEQYF
TRBV9,TRBJ2-5,NA,CASSVAIGGETQYF
TRBV3-1/TRBV3-2,TRBJ2-3,once,CASSQRGRGTGLHFDTQYF
TRBV5-1,TRBJ2-1,NA,CASSFGGGAQFF